This T cell receptor (beta chain) was recorded in a study of blood T cells in healthy people across ages. Study background: With template switching, about one barcoded beta molecule was captured per two T cells.

Overall study findings and caveats: Roughly linear declines in TCR beta diversity per million T cells occurred with age.

This clonotype was observed at least ten times. What it binds is unknown. It was with a sample-barcoded 5' primer and a J-beta primer mix that a second PCR of roughly 7 to 11 cycles was run. Carrying 12 random nucleotides, a template-switch adaptor labeled each individual cDNA molecule. MiXCR, run by TCRdb on the 5' RACE reads, gives a single entry per CDR3 protein. The sample lists some 790,000 distinct CDR3 sequences; around 28% were seen once. Trimming removed 6 bases from V and 9 bases from J, with 9 bases in between. In germline, CDR1 is MNHEY, CDR2 SVGEGT. CDR3 size: 11 residues. Sequenced input: blood. The receptor's source is a woman aged 80 or over in good health. The chain uses TRBV6-2 or TRBV6-3 and TRBJ2-4; a possible D gene is TRBD2 (6 bases). The CDR3 loop is CASREGSIQYF. CDR3 in DNA: TGTGCCAGCAGGGAGGGGAGCATTCAGTACTTC.